The next 22 T cell receptor beta chains were all read from a single sample in a study of T cells after yellow fever vaccination. From the 5' RACE reads, TCRdb called clonotypes with MiXCR, one entry per CDR3 protein. This table has some 340,000 distinct CDR3 sequences, approximately 11% appearing once. The sequencing here drew on CD4+ T cells sorted from PBMCs, taken 45 days after the yellow fever booster vaccination. All receptors come from a man aged 18 to 30 who received the YFV17D yellow fever vaccine.

The table lists this clonotype with a few counts. This sequence joins TRBV5-1 and TRBJ1-4; 7 bases fit TRBD1. CDR1 is SGHRS and CDR2 is YFSETQ in the germline V gene. Trimming removed 0 bases from V and 10 bases from J; junction bases left unmatched: 12. The CDR3 totals 16 residues. CDR3 DNA sequence: TGCGCCAGCAGCTTGGAGATAGGGGCCCAGGGGGGAAAACTGTTTTTT. It specifies CASSLEIGAQGGKLFF.

The V gene is TRBV6-6, the J gene TRBJ1-5; no clear D. Looked up from germline, CDR1 is MNHNY and CDR2 is SVGAGI (reference sequence). V was clipped by 3 bases and J by 8 bases, with 11 bases between them. The CDR3 has 13 amino acids. For the CDR3, the DNA is TGTGCCAGCAGTTATTCCCGGGCGGAGCCCCAGCATTTT. It encodes CASSYSRAEPQHF.

The J gene is TRBJ1-5, the V gene TRBV12-3 or TRBV12-4; the D gene is possibly TRBD1 (5 bases). The V gene lost 6 bases and the J gene lost 0 bases, with 9 bases spanning the gap. CDR3 length equals 14 residues. The CDR3 DNA is TGTGCCAGCAGGGAGAGGGGTAGCAATCAGCCCCAGCATTTT. It specifies CASRERGSNQPQHF.

V gene TRBV5-1 combines with J gene TRBJ2-1; D may correspond to TRBD1 or TRBD2 (7 bases each). The CDR3 is 13 residues long. The germline gives CDR1 SGHRS, CDR2 YFSETQ. The CDR3, as DNA: TGCGCGAGCGGGACAGACAGTTACAATGAGCAGTTCTTC. It is translated as CASGTDSYNEQFF. Full variable domain (missing parts from reference TRBV5-1 and TRBJ2-1): KAGVTQTPRYLIKTRGQQVTLSCSPISGHRSVSWYQQTPGQGLQFLFEYFSETQRNKGNFPGRFSGRQFSNSRSEMNVSTLELGDSALYLCASGTDSYNEQFFGPGTRLTVL.

This clonotype has only a few counts. V usage is TRBV29-1 and J usage is TRBJ2-7; D could derive from TRBD1 or TRBD2 (5 bases each). V lost 4 bases and J 3 bases, leaving 7 bases between the germline ends. Looked up from germline, CDR1 is SQVTM and CDR2 is ANQGSEA. This CDR3 comprises 11 residues. This CDR3 reads CSVGGDYEQYF. The CDR3, as DNA: TGCAGCGTTGGAGGGGACTACGAGCAGTACTTC.

This clonotype has only a few counts. V usage is TRBV6-6 and J usage is TRBJ2-7, with D tentatively TRBD2 (6 bases). This CDR3 has 16 residues. Germline CDR1 reads MNHNY; CDR2 reads SVGAGI (reference sequence). V was trimmed by 6 bases and J by 2 bases, leaving 20 bases between them. The CDR3 protein is CASSYQAWEEPYEQYV. The CDR3, as DNA: TGTGCCAGCAGCTATCAGGCTTGGGAGGAACCCTACGAGCAGTACGTC.

This clonotype was counted only a few times. The rearrangement links TRBV10-3 to TRBJ2-1, with no clear D. The ends were cut back, 2 bases at V and 13 bases at J, with 15 bases in the middle. This CDR3 has 13 amino acids. Germline V gives CDR1 ENHRY, CDR2 SYGVKD. CDR3 sequence: CAISEAYKEYQFF. The CDR3 nucleotides read TGTGCCATCAGTGAGGCCTATAAGGAATATCAGTTCTTC.

The chain links TRBV24-1 to TRBJ2-5; the D is unclear. CDR1 is KGHDR and CDR2 is SFDVKD in the germline V gene. The CDR3 runs to 14 residues. The ends were cut back, 3 bases at V and 0 bases at J, with 7 bases in the middle. The CDR3 sequence is CATSDIGHQETQYF. DNA of the CDR3: TGTGCCACCAGTGATATCGGCCACCAAGAGACCCAGTACTTC.

The chain employs TRBV12-3 or TRBV12-4 and TRBJ1-5, with D unclear. The V end was cut by 3 bases, the J end by 6 bases, with 9 bases between. CDR3 length: 13 residues. The CDR3: CASSFPGVQPQHF. The DNA of the CDR3 is TGTGCCAGCAGTTTCCCCGGGGTTCAGCCCCAGCATTTT.

This clonotype was recorded a few times. This chain connects TRBV7-2 to TRBJ1-4; TRBD1 matches 8 bases. Germline lookup yields CDR1 SGHTA and CDR2 FQGNSA. J lost 2 bases, V lost 5 bases, and 10 bases had no gene match. This CDR3 contains 17 residues. This CDR3 reads CASSPRQGHRTNEKLFF. CDR3 nucleotides: TGTGCCAGCAGCCCTCGACAGGGGCATCGCACTAATGAAAAACTGTTTTTT.

This clonotype was observed a handful of times. This chain connects TRBV5-1 to TRBJ2-5; 10 bases match TRBD2. The CDR3 totals 16 residues. Germline CDR1 reads SGHRS; CDR2 reads YFSETQ. V shed 7 bases and J 2 bases; nucleotides not matched to a gene: 11. The CDR3: CASSARIAGGQETQYF. In nucleotides, the CDR3 is TGCGCCAGCTCGGCTCGAATAGCGGGGGGTCAAGAGACCCAGTACTTC.

J is TRBJ2-1 and V is TRBV7-3, with a tentative D call TRBD1 (6 bases). Trimming left V 3 bases short and J 10 bases short, with 13 bases between. Per germline, CDR1 SGHTA and CDR2 FQGTGA. The CDR3 sequence is 13 residues long. CDR3 region: CASSFATGSEQFF. The CDR3 DNA sequence: TGTGCCAGCAGCTTTGCTACAGGGTCCGAGCAGTTCTTC. The whole variable domain, remainder taken from reference TRBV7-3 and TRBJ2-1, is GAGVSQTPSNKVTEKGKYVELRCDPISGHTALYWYRQSLGQGPEFLIYFQGTGAADDSGLPNDRFFAVRPEGSVSTLKIQRTERGDSAVYLCASSFATGSEQFFGPGTRLTVL.

The V and J genes are TRBV2 and TRBJ2-3; no firm D call. The CDR3 sequence is 13 residues long. Trimming cost V 1 base and J 6 bases, with 8 bases left between them. Per germline, CDR1 SNHLY and CDR2 FYNNEI. The CDR3 DNA follows: TGTGCCAGCAGTGAAGTCCCCGGGGATACGCAGTATTTT. This gives the protein CASSEVPGDTQYF.

V gene TRBV5-1 combines with J gene TRBJ2-2, with D possibly matching TRBD1 (8 bases). V was cut by 2 bases and J by 4 bases, with 12 bases left in between. Germline V CDR1 and CDR2: SGHRS, YFSETQ. The CDR3 has 15 amino acids. CDR3 loop: CASSLQGGPTGELFF. The CDR3 DNA sequence: TGCGCCAGCAGCTTACAGGGGGGGCCCACCGGGGAGCTGTTTTTT.

The CDR3, as DNA: TGTGCCCTTCTTCCCGGGTCCGGGGACACTGAAGCTTTCTTT. Translated, it gives CALLPGSGDTEAFF. This sequence joins TRBV28 and TRBJ1-1; D remains ambiguous. Per the germline V gene, CDR1 is MDHEN and CDR2 is SYDVKM. V lost 11 bases, J lost 3 bases, and 19 bases lay in between. The CDR3 contains 14 residues.

The V gene is TRBV29-1, the J gene TRBJ1-5, with 9 bases matching TRBD1. Trimming took 6 bases from V and 4 from J; bases not matched to a gene: 7. The CDR3 sequence is 14 residues long. Per the germline V gene, CDR1 is SQVTM and CDR2 is ANQGSEA. The CDR3, as DNA: TGCAGCGTCGCGACCGGGACAGGGAATCAGCCCCAGCATTTT. Translated, it gives CSVATGTGNQPQHF.

This clonotype was picked up many times. V is TRBV7-9 and J is TRBJ2-5; D is unclear. The CDR3 is 13 residues long. Germline V gives CDR1 SEHNR, CDR2 FQNEAQ (reference sequence). With 5 bases removed from V and 4 bases from J, the gap between germline ends came to 11 bases. CDR3 protein: CASSANTGETQYF. The CDR3 DNA is TGTGCCAGCAGCGCTAACACTGGAGAGACCCAGTACTTC. Filled out from reference TRBV7-9 and TRBJ2-5, the complete variable domain reads DTGVSQNPRHKITKRGQNVTFRCDPISEHNRLYWYRQTLGQGPEFLTYFQNEAQLEKSRLLSDRFSAERPKGSFSTLEIQRTEQGDSAMYLCASSANTGETQYFGPGTRLLVL.

The chain combines TRBV5-1 with TRBJ1-2, with a possible D match to TRBD1 (5 bases). The V gene lost 4 bases and the J gene lost 4 bases, with 14 bases spanning the gap. The CDR3 extends over 14 amino acids. In germline, CDR1 is SGHRS, CDR2 YFSETQ. The DNA for the CDR3 is TGCGCCAGCAGCGAGAGGTCTGACAGCTATGGCTACACCTTC. Encoded protein: CASSERSDSYGYTF.

The V gene is TRBV30, the J gene TRBJ2-3; the match to TRBD1 covers 9 bases. V lost 7 bases and J lost 2; bases outside the gene matches: 4. The germline V gene has CDR1 GTSNPN and CDR2 SVGIG (reference sequence). This CDR3 has 13 amino acids. Here the CDR3 DNA reads TGTGCCTACAGGGGGCGGGCCACAGATACGCAGTATTTT. Protein: CAYRGRATDTQYF.

This clonotype was picked up a small number of times. The V gene is TRBV7-8, the J gene TRBJ2-7; D assignment may be TRBD1 or TRBD2 (5 bases each). This CDR3 is built from 13 residues. Germline V gives CDR1 SGHVS, CDR2 FQNEAQ. Trimming took off 7 bases at V and 5 bases at J, with 15 bases between the two ends. The CDR3 DNA reads as TGTGCCAGCAAAGGGACGGAGAGCCACGAGCAGTACTTC. Its translation: CASKGTESHEQYF.

This clonotype was counted only a few times. This rearrangement joins TRBV7-8 to TRBJ2-3; possible D gene TRBD2, 5 bases. Germline V gives CDR1 SGHVS, CDR2 FQNEAQ. With 4 bases removed from V and 5 bases from J, the gap between germline ends came to 22 bases. CDR3 length equals 17 residues. The CDR3 DNA reads as TGTGCCAGCAGCTCTAAGCGGATGGTGGGCCGCCTAGATACGCAGTATTTT. Protein product: CASSSKRMVGRLDTQYF. The variable domain in full, with the rest retrieved from reference TRBV7-8 and TRBJ2-3, is GAGVSQSPRYKVAKRGQDVALRCDPISGHVSLFWYQQALGQGPEFLTYFQNEAQLDKSGLPSDRFFAERPEGSVSTLKIQRTQQEDSAVYLCASSSKRMVGRLDTQYFGPGTRLTVL.

There are many counts of this clonotype. The chain links TRBV3-1 to TRBJ2-5; TRBD1 or TRBD2 may be the D gene (5 bases each). This CDR3 region has 13 residues. The ends were cut back, 5 bases at V and 5 bases at J, with 12 bases in the middle. The germline V gene encodes CDR1 LGHDT and CDR2 YNNKEL (reference sequence). The CDR3, as DNA: TGTGCCAGCAGCGGGGGTCTGGTGGAGACCCAGTACTTC. It specifies CASSGGLVETQYF.